The 21 T cell receptor beta chains presented below share a single source sample, sequenced in a study of technical replicates of blood from a few donors. The protocol was immunoSEQ multiplex PCR, while the TCRdb copy is restricted to in-frame clones and leaves out a portion. Seen here are roughly 76,000 clones, around 86% observed once, and the top ten hold around 5%. The sequenced sample consisted of PBMCs. These receptor sequences come from a human donor in good health. Some clones in this sample may be carry-over from other donors' samples.

CDR3 nucleotides: TGCAGCGTTGCTGTCACAGGGCGTCACTATGGCTACACCTTC. This translates into CSVAVTGRHYGYTF. V usage is TRBV29-1 and J usage is TRBJ1-2; D may be TRBD1 (6 bases). This CDR3 contains 14 residues. Germline V lookup: CDR1 SQVTM, CDR2 ANQGSEA. The V and J ends lost 4 bases and 3 bases respectively, with 15 bases between them.

The chain joins TRBV6-1 to TRBJ1-1; 9 bases map to TRBD1. J gave up 1 base and V 5 bases, and 2 bases lay outside the gene matches. Germline CDR1 is MNHNS and CDR2 is SASEGT. The CDR3 is 14 residues long. The CDR3 coding sequence is TGTGCCAGCAGTAAGGGACAGGGGAACACTGAAGCTTTCTTT. It specifies CASSKGQGNTEAFF.

In this sample, this clone turned up once. The chain has TRBV10-3 and TRBJ1-6; no reliable D call. The CDR3 is made up of 12 amino acids. Per germline, CDR1 ENHRY and CDR2 SYGVKD. Trimming took off 0 bases at V and 14 bases at J, with 8 bases between the two ends. The CDR3 DNA reads TGTGCCATCAGTGAGTCGAGGGAGGCCCTCCACTTT. Its protein is CAISESREALHF.

For the CDR3, the DNA is TGTGCCAGCTCACCAGGGCAGGGGGCGTCGGATGAGCAGTTCTTC. It encodes CASSPGQGASDEQFF. The chain has TRBV18 and TRBJ2-1; 8 bases are a match to TRBD1. The germline gives CDR1 KGHSH, CDR2 LQKENI. V lost 2 bases, J lost 8 bases, and 8 bases stayed unmatched. This CDR3 contains 15 residues.

CDR3 loop: CASSQEARGMAEAFF. The DNA of the CDR3 is TGCGCCAGCAGCCAAGAGGCCAGGGGGATGGCTGAAGCTTTCTTT. The J gene is TRBJ1-1, the V gene TRBV4-3; TRBD1 agrees at 7 bases. Per the germline V gene, CDR1 is LGHNA and CDR2 is YSLEER. The CDR3 is made up of 15 amino acids. Losses at the gene ends were 0 bases for V and 6 bases for J; bases not matched to a gene: 7.

This clone was counted a single time. The CDR3 reads CASSQDFALNTEAFF. The CDR3 bases are TGTGCCAGCAGCCAAGATTTTGCCCTAAACACTGAAGCTTTCTTT. The chain couples TRBV4-2 to TRBJ1-1; D is ambiguous. The CDR3 has 15 residues. V lost 0 bases and J lost 2, with 10 bases in between. Germline V gene sequence: CDR1 LGHNA, CDR2 YNFKEQ.

The chain combines TRBV5-6 with TRBJ2-1; weak D call: TRBD2 (6 bases). Trimming took off 6 bases at V and 8 bases at J, with 18 bases between the two ends. This CDR3 contains 14 residues. Germline V gene lookup returns CDR1 SGHDT and CDR2 YYEEEE. The CDR3 region is CASTLGGSGYEQFF. The CDR3 nucleotides read TGTGCCAGCACCCTGGGGGGTAGTGGGTATGAGCAGTTCTTC.

The rearrangement uses TRBV7-9 and TRBJ1-3; the D is unclear. Trimming removed 4 bases from V and 8 bases from J, with 18 bases in between. CDR1 is SEHNR and CDR2 is FQNEAQ in the germline V gene (reference sequence). The CDR3 is 15 residues long. The CDR3 bases are TGTGCCAGCAGCTACCCGGGAACCAGGACCGACACCATATATTTT. It is translated as CASSYPGTRTDTIYF.

V is TRBV10-3 and J is TRBJ2-1; 7 bases fit TRBD1. Germline CDR1 reads ENHRY; CDR2 reads SYGVKD. The CDR3 covers 15 residues. V lost 5 bases, J lost 5 bases, and 9 bases stayed unmatched. CDR3 loop: CAISSEGARNNEQFF. The CDR3 DNA sequence: TGTGCCATCAGTTCAGAGGGGGCCCGAAACAATGAGCAGTTCTTC.

This clone was recorded at least ten times. This chain uses TRBV5-1 with TRBJ2-5; a possible D gene is TRBD1 (5 bases). CDR3 length: 15 residues. Trimming took 0 bases from V and 0 from J, leaving 9 bases between them. The V gene's germline CDR1 is SGHRS and CDR2 YFSETQ. This chain's CDR3 is CASSLGQGNQETQYF. In nucleotides, the CDR3 is TGCGCCAGCAGCTTGGGGCAGGGTAACCAAGAGACCCAGTACTTC.

The CDR3 DNA reads TGTGCCAGCAGCTTACAAGCGGGAGGCTCAGATACGCAGTATTTT. This gives the protein CASSLQAGGSDTQYF. The genes are TRBV11-3 and TRBJ2-3; 9 nucleotides agree with TRBD2. The CDR3 spans 15 residues. CDR1 and CDR2 from the germline V gene are SGHNT and YENEEA. Germline trimming cut 2 bases from V and 4 bases from J; bases unmatched to any gene: 4.

The V and J genes are TRBV7-3 and TRBJ1-2; 8 bases map to TRBD1. The CDR3 runs to 15 residues. V was pared by 2 bases and J by 7 bases, with 9 bases of the junction left unmatched. Germline lookup yields CDR1 SGHTA and CDR2 FQGTGA. CDR3 residues: CASSLHAGGGGGYTF. For the CDR3, the DNA is TGTGCCAGCAGCTTACATGCAGGGGGCGGAGGTGGCTACACCTTC. The full variable domain, completed using reference TRBV7-3 and TRBJ1-2, is GAGVSQTPSNKVTEKGKYVELRCDPISGHTALYWYRQSLGQGPEFLIYFQGTGAADDSGLPNDRFFAVRPEGSVSTLKIQRTERGDSAVYLCASSLHAGGGGGYTFGSGTRLTVV.

CDR3 coding DNA: TGTGCCAGCAGCCAGGGGTCGAACACTGAAGCTTTCTTT. Protein: CASSQGSNTEAFF. The rearrangement uses TRBV7-2 and TRBJ1-1; possibly TRBD1 for D (6 bases). This CDR3 contains 13 residues. Germline values: CDR1 SGHTA, CDR2 FQGNSA. V was pared by 5 bases and J by 1 base, with 8 bases between.

V and J are TRBV29-1 and TRBJ1-2; 7 bases are shared with TRBD1. Germline V CDR1 and CDR2: SQVTM, ANQGSEA. The CDR3 consists of 12 residues. V lost 5 bases and J lost 11; bases outside the gene matches: 11. This CDR3 is CSVRTGPIWYTF. In nucleotides, the CDR3 is TGCAGCGTTAGGACAGGACCTATCTGGTACACCTTC.

This clone was observed many times. The chain carries TRBV5-1 and TRBJ2-7; D not certain. Germline V lookup: CDR1 SGHRS, CDR2 YFSETQ. Trimming took off 5 bases at V and 2 bases at J, with 11 bases between the two ends. The CDR3 totals 13 residues. CDR3 in amino acids: CASSLLPPYEQYF. The CDR3 nucleotides read TGCGCCAGCAGTTTACTCCCCCCCTACGAGCAGTACTTC.

The CDR3 is CASSQDVAYGYTF. CDR3 DNA: TGCGCCAGCAGCCAAGATGTCGCCTACGGCTACACCTTC. This rearrangement joins TRBV4-3 to TRBJ1-2; D not resolved. The CDR3 runs 13 residues. Trimming took off 0 bases at V and 8 bases at J, with 10 bases between the two ends. The V gene's germline CDR1 is LGHNA and CDR2 YSLEER.

The chain is built from TRBV5-1 and TRBJ1-5; D possibly corresponds to TRBD1 (5 bases). The germline V gene encodes CDR1 SGHRS and CDR2 YFSETQ. V lost 4 bases, J lost 7 bases, and 15 bases lay in between. The CDR3 length is 14 residues. The chain's CDR3 is CASSPWGGEQPQHF. The CDR3 region has the DNA TGCGCCAGCAGCCCGTGGGGGGGGGAGCAGCCCCAGCATTTT.

The V and J genes are TRBV30 and TRBJ2-5; 7 bases are a match to TRBD2. CDR1 and CDR2 from the germline V gene are GTSNPN and SVGIG (reference sequence). V dropped 3 bases and J dropped 13; count of bases not matched to a gene: 8. CDR3 length: 11 amino acids. The CDR3 loop is CAWSGGGGPYF. For the CDR3, the DNA is TGTGCCTGGAGCGGAGGCGGGGGACCGTACTTC.

V usage is TRBV5-1 and J usage is TRBJ2-3; D gene unclear. Looked up from germline, CDR1 is SGHRS and CDR2 is YFSETQ. The CDR3 totals 14 residues. Trimming pared 1 base from V and 0 bases from J, leaving 6 bases between. CDR3 in DNA: TGCGCCAGCAGCTTGACAGTGAGCACAGATACGCAGTATTTT. Translation gives CASSLTVSTDTQYF.

The sample holds a few counts of this clone. V usage is TRBV27 and J usage is TRBJ2-2; the D is unclear. The CDR3 is made up of 11 amino acids. Between the trimmed V and J ends, which lost 10 bases and 6 bases, there was a span of 9 bases. Germline V gene lookup returns CDR1 MNHEY and CDR2 SMNVEV (reference sequence). The CDR3 DNA follows: TGTGCCACCCATACGGCCGGGGAGCTGTTTTTT. It translates to CATHTAGELFF.

The CDR3 loop reads CASSTGITRETQYF. In nucleotides, the CDR3 is TGCGCCAGCAGCACCGGGATCACCAGGGAGACCCAGTACTTC. The V and J genes are TRBV5-1 and TRBJ2-5, with TRBD2 as a possible D gene (5 bases). Per the germline V gene, CDR1 is SGHRS and CDR2 is YFSETQ. There are 14 residues in the CDR3. Trimming stripped 4 bases from V and 5 bases from J, with 15 bases between.